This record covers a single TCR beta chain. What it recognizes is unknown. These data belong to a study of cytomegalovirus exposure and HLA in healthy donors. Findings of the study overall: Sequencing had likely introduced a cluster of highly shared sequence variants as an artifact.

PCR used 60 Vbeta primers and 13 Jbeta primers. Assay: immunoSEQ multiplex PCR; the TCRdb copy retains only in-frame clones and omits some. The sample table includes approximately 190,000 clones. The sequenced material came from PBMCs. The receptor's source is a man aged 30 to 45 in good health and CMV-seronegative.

The CDR3 DNA follows: TGTGCCAGCAGCTTTAACAGGGGCTTAAGCAATCAGCCCCAGCATTTT. Encoded protein: CASSFNRGLSNQPQHF. V gene TRBV7-8 combines with J gene TRBJ1-5, with TRBD1 matching over 7 bases. The CDR3 length is 16 residues. Germline V gives CDR1 SGHVS, CDR2 FQNEAQ. V lost 3 bases to trimming and J lost 1 base; unmatched junction nucleotides: 6.